The 3 T cell receptor beta chains given below trace back to one sample, sequenced in a study of T cells in Graves' hyperthyroidism and ophthalmopathy (dated by TCRdb to the late 2010s). The library was obtained by multiplex PCR. The sample was run on an Illumina HiSeq 2000. TCR beta CDR3 regions were amplified from RNA transcripts. The first round of RT-PCR for the TCR CDR3 was performed with the HTBI primer set and the Qiagen OneStep RT-PCR kit. Using fastp trimming at Q25 and MiXCR clonotype assembly, TCRdb reanalyzed the public sequencing data and kept in-frame beta chains. Every entry covers one CDR3 protein and lists the most common genes and DNA from its rows. A total of 300,000 to 450,000 distinct CDR3 sequences appear in this sample, about 16% of them only once. The top ten clonotypes cover about 30% of the sample. The sequencing sample was made of blood. The receptors were gathered from a woman aged 25 to 45 with Graves' hyperthyroidism.

This clonotype was recorded at least ten times. The V call is TRBV12-5, the J call TRBJ1-2; 7 nucleotides match TRBD1. The length of the CDR3 is 14 residues. The germline V gene encodes CDR1 LGHNT and CDR2 FRNRAP. Unmatched junction bases numbered 3, after V lost 3 bases and J lost 2 bases. The CDR3 bases are TGTGCTAGTGGTTTTACAGGGGTAAACTATGGCTACACCTTC. This translates into CASGFTGVNYGYTF.

V usage is TRBV19 and J usage is TRBJ2-1; the D call may be TRBD1 or TRBD2 (5 bases each). CDR3 length: 14 amino acids. Germline V gene data show CDR1 as LNHDA and CDR2 as SQIVND (reference sequence). Deletions cut 7 bases from V and 7 bases from J, with 17 bases between. CDR3 protein: CASTLQRGGNEQFF. The CDR3 DNA is TGTGCCAGTACCCTACAGCGTGGGGGTAATGAGCAGTTCTTC.

This chain links TRBV5-6 with TRBJ2-5; D ambiguous. The length of the CDR3 is 14 residues. CDR1 is SGHDT, CDR2 YYEEEE, per germline. V was clipped by 0 bases and J by 2 bases, with 8 bases between them. The CDR3 region is CASSLVSSQETQYF. DNA for the CDR3: TGTGCCAGCAGCTTGGTATCTAGTCAAGAGACCCAGTACTTC. Supplemented by reference TRBV5-6 and TRBJ2-5, the full variable domain reads DAGVTQSPTHLIKTRGQQVTLRCSPKSGHDTVSWYQQALGQGPQFIFQYYEEEERQRGNFPDRFSGHQFPNYSSELNVNALLLGDSALYLCASSLVSSQETQYFGPGTRLLVL.